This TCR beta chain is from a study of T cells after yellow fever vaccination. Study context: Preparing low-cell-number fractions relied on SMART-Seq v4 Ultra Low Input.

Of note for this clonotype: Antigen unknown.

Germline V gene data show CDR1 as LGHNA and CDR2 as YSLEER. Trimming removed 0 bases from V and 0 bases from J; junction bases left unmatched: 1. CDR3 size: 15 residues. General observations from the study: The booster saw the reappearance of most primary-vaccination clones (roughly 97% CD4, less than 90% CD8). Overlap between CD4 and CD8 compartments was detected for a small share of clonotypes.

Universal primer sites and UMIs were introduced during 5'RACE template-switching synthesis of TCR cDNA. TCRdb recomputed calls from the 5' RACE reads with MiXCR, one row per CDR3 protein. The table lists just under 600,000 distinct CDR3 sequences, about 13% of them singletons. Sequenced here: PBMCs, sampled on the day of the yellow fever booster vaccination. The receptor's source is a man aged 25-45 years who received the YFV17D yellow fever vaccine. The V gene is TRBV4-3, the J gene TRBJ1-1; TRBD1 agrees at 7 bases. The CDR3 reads CASSQETGVNTEAFF. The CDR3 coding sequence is TGCGCCAGCAGCCAAGAAACAGGGGTGAACACTGAAGCTTTCTTT.